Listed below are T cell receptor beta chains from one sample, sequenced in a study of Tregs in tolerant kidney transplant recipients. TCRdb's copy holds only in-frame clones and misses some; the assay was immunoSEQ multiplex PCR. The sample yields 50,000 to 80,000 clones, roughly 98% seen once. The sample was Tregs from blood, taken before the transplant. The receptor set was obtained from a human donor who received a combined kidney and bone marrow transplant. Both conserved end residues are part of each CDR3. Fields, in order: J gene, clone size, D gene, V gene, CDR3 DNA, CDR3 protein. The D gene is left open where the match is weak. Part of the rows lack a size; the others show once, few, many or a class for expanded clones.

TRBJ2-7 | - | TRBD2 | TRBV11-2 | TGTGCCAGCAGCGAAAGGGGGAGTAGCGGGGCTTCCTACGAGCAGTACTTC | CASSERGSSGASYEQYF
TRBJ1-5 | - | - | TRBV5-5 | TGTGCCAGCAGCTCCTATTCACAGGGAAATCAGCCCCAGCATTTT | CASSSYSQGNQPQHF
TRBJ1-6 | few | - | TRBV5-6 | TGTGCCAGCAGCTTGGATCAGGGAGGTAATTCACCCCTCCACTTT | CASSLDQGGNSPLHF
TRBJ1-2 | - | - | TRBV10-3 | TGTGCCATCAGTGGCACCGGGAGCTCTAACTATGGCTACACCTTC | CAISGTGSSNYGYTF
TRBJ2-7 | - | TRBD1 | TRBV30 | TGTGCCTGGAGACGGAGAGCCGGGACAGGGATTTACGAGCAGTACTTC | CAWRRRAGTGIYEQYF
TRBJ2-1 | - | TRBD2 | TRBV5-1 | TGCGCCAGCAGCGGACTAGCGGGGGGCGAGCAGTTCTTC | CASSGLAGGEQFF
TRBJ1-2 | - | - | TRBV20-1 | TGCAGTGCATCGTCCATGGCCTACACCTTC | CSASSMAYTF
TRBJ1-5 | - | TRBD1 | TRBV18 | TGTGCCAGCTCACCCGGTGACAGGGCGCTCAATCAGCCCCAGCATTTT | CASSPGDRALNQPQHF
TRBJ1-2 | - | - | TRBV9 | TGTGCCAGCAGCGAAGAGCAGGGAATCGGTGGCTACACCTTC | CASSEEQGIGGYTF
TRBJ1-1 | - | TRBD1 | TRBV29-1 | TGCAGCGTCCCCCGGGACAGAAGGAACACTGAAGCTTTCTTT | CSVPRDRRNTEAFF
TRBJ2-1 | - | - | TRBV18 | TGTGCCAGCTCACCTACCCACAGGGTCTCTGAGCAGTTCTTC | CASSPTHRVSEQFF
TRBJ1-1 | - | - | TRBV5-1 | TGCGCCAGCAGCCCCAGGGCGTTGAACACTGAAGCTTTCTTT | CASSPRALNTEAFF
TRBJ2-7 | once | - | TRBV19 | TGTGCCAGTAGTATGGCCCTCACGAAATACGAGCAGTACTTC | CASSMALTKYEQYF
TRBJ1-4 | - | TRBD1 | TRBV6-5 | TGTGCCAGCAGACGACAGGGAAATGAAAAACTGTTTTTT | CASRRQGNEKLFF
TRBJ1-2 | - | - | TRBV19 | TGTGCCAGTAACCCGGACAGCCGTTGGATTGGCTACACCTTC | CASNPDSRWIGYTF
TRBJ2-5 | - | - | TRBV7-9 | TGTGCCAGCAGCTTTAACAGAGAGACCCAGTACTTC | CASSFNRETQYF
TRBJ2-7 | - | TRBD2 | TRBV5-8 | TGTGCCAGCAGCTCCCACACCGTTCTAGCGGGGTACGAGCAGTACTTC | CASSSHTVLAGYEQYF
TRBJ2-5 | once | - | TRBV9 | TGTGCCAGCAGCGTTAGGGGTCGGGAGACCCAGTACTTC | CASSVRGRETQYF
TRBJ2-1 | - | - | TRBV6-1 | TGTGCCAGCAGCTCCTCCGGGGAGGAGGAATTCTTC | CASSSSGEEEFF
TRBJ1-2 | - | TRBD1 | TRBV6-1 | TGTGCCAGCAGTGAAGTGGACAGGGGAACCTATGGCTACACCTTC | CASSEVDRGTYGYTF
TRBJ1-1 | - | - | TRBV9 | TGTGCCAGCAGCGTAGGCTTACAGGACGGGAACACTGAAGCTTTCTTT | CASSVGLQDGNTEAFF
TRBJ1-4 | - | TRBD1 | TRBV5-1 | TGCGCCAGCAGCTTGTCGGGGGACAGGGGTGCAACTAATGAAAAACTGTTTTTT | CASSLSGDRGATNEKLFF
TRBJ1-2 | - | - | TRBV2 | TGTGCCAGCCGTGTCGGACAGTACTATGGCTACACCTTC | CASRVGQYYGYTF
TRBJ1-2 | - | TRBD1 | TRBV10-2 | TGCGCCACCCGGGAACCCGGGACAGGGGCGGACTATGGCTACACCTTC | CATREPGTGADYGYTF
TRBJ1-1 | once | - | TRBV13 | TGTGCCAGCAGCTTTCTGGTCCGGCAGGGGCAAGCTGAAGCTTTCTTT | CASSFLVRQGQAEAFF
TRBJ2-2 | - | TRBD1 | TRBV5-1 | TGCGCCAGCAGCGTAGCCGGGACAGGGAACACCGGGGAGCTGTTTTTT | CASSVAGTGNTGELFF
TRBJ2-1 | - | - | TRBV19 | TGTGCCAGTAGTATTTCCCCGGGTTCGGATGAGCAGTTCTTC | CASSISPGSDEQFF
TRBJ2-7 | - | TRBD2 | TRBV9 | TGTGCCAGCAGCCCCATAGCGGGAGTCGGCGAGCAGTACTTC | CASSPIAGVGEQYF
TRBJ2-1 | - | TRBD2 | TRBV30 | TGTGCCTGGACCTTCACCTTACTAGCGGGAGGAATGAATGAGCAGTTCTTC | CAWTFTLLAGGMNEQFF
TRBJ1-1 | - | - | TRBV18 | TGTGCCAGCTCACCACAGGGGGTGAACACTGAAGCTTTCTTT | CASSPQGVNTEAFF
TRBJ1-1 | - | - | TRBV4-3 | TGCGCCAGCAGCCAAGTTATCTGGAACACTGAAGCTTTCTTT | CASSQVIWNTEAFF
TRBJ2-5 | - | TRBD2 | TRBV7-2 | TGTGCCAGCAGCCAGCGGGGGCCGGCGGAGACCCAGTACTTC | CASSQRGPAETQYF
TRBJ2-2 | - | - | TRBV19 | TGTGCCAGTGGGGGGGGCCCAAACACCGGGGAGCTGTTTTTT | CASGGGPNTGELFF
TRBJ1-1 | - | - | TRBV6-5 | TGTGCCAGCAGTTACTCGAGGAACACTGAAGCTTTCTTT | CASSYSRNTEAFF
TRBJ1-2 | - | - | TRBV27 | TGTGCCAGCAGCAGGTTTTCAAGGGGAAGTGGCTACACCTTC | CASSRFSRGSGYTF
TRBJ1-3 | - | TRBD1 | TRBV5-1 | TGCGCCAGCAGCTTGGGACAGGGTGCTGGAAACACCATATATTTT | CASSLGQGAGNTIYF
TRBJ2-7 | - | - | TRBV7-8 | TGTGCCAGCAGCCCCCGGACACGCTCCTACGAGCAGTACTTC | CASSPRTRSYEQYF
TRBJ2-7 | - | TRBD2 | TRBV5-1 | TGCGCCAGCAGCTTGACTAGCGGGGGCTACTACGAGCAGTACTTC | CASSLTSGGYYEQYF
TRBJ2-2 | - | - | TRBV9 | TGTGCCAGCAGCGTAGTAGCGGCGAACACCGGGGAGCTGTTTTTT | CASSVVAANTGELFF
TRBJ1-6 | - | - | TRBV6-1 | TGTGCCAGCAGTGGACTATACAATTCACCCCTCCACTTT | CASSGLYNSPLHF
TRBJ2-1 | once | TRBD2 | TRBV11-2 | TGTGCCAGCAGTATAGCGGGACTCTACAATGAGCAGTTCTTC | CASSIAGLYNEQFF
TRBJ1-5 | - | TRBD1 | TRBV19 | TGTGCCAGTAGTATGTGGACAGGTAGCAATCAGCCCCAGCATTTT | CASSMWTGSNQPQHF
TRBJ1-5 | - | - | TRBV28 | TGTGCCAGCAGTTTTTTATGGGGGGGTTTTGGTCAGCCCCAGCATTTT | CASSFLWGGFGQPQHF
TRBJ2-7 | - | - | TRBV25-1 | TGTGCCAGCAGTGAGGATTGGGACTTCGGCGAGCAGTACTTC | CASSEDWDFGEQYF
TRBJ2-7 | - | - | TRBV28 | TGTGCCAGCAGTTCCCACAGGGAGGGACTCTCCTACGAGCAGTACTTC | CASSSHREGLSYEQYF
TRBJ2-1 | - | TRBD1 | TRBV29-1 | TGCAGCGTCGGGACAGGGTTCGATGAGCAGTTCTTC | CSVGTGFDEQFF
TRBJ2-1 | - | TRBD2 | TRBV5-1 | TGCGCCAGCTCTAGCGGGGGGGACAATGAGCAGTTCTTC | CASSSGGDNEQFF
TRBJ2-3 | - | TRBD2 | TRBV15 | TGTGCCACCAGCAGGGGACTAGCGGGGGGCTACACAGATACGCAGTATTTT | CATSRGLAGGYTDTQYF
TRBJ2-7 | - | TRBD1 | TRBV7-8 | TGTGCCAGCAGCTGGGGACAGGGGTCTCAGCAGTACTTC | CASSWGQGSQQYF
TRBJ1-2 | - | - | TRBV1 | TGCACCAGCAGCCAAGATCAAATAGGGACAGGAGCTAACTATGGCTACACCTTC | CTSSQDQIGTGANYGYTF
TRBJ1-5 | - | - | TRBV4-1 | TGCGCCAGCAGCCGTGCAGTAACATATCAGCCCCAGCATTTT | CASSRAVTYQPQHF
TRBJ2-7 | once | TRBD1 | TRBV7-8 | TGTGCCAGCAGCTTGCGGGACAGGGCGAGAGAGCAGTACTTC | CASSLRDRAREQYF
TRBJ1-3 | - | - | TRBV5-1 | TGCGCCAGCAGATCAACAGGGCACTCTGGAAACACCATATATTTT | CASRSTGHSGNTIYF
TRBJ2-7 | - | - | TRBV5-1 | TGCGCCAGCAGCTTGGTCGGTCCACCCTCAGGGTACGAGCAGTACTTC | CASSLVGPPSGYEQYF
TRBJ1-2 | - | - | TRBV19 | TGTGCCAGTAGTCGGACTTTTAACTATGGCTACACCTTC | CASSRTFNYGYTF
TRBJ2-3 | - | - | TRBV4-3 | TGCGCCAGCAGCCGCGGGACCTCACATACGCAGTATTTT | CASSRGTSHTQYF
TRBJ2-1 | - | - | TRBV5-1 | TGCGCCAGCAGCCAATGGGGGGGCGGGAATGAGCAGTTCTTC | CASSQWGGGNEQFF
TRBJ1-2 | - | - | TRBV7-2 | TGTGCCAGCAGCTTAGGGGGCCAGTCCTATGGCTACACCTTC | CASSLGGQSYGYTF
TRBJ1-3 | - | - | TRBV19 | TGTGCCAGTAGTATACCCGCGGGGGCCTCTGGAAACACCATATATTTT | CASSIPAGASGNTIYF
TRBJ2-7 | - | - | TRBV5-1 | TGCGCCAGCAGCTTGAAGATCGGACAGCCAACCTCCTACGAGCAGTACTTC | CASSLKIGQPTSYEQYF